The T cell receptor (beta chain) described here comes from a study of cytomegalovirus exposure and HLA in healthy donors. PCR used 60 Vbeta primers and 13 Jbeta primers. Using immunoSEQ multiplex PCR, the repertoire was profiled, and TCRdb retains in-frame clones only, with some absent. The sample yields around 180,000 clones, over 70% seen once. Study-level results: Three CMV-associated chains proved CMV antigen-specific in vitro.

Germline V gene sequence: CDR1 SQVTM, CDR2 ANQGSEA. Trimming at V came to 1 base and at J to 3 bases, leaving 6 bases not matched to a gene. This CDR3 region has 17 residues. Note on this clone: Its antigen remains unknown.

This clonotype was obtained from a woman between 45 and 60 years old in good health and CMV-seronegative. The gene calls are TRBV29-1 and TRBJ2-4; 13 bases fit TRBD2. Sequencing was done on a sample of PBMCs. CDR3 nucleotides: TGCAGCGTTGAAGGGACTAGCGGGAGCCCAGACAAAAACATTCAGTACTTC. Encoded protein: CSVEGTSGSPDKNIQYF. The full variable domain, with the rest looked up from reference TRBV29-1 and TRBJ2-4, is SAVISQKPSRDICQRGTSLTIQCQVDSQVTMMFWYRQQPGQSLTLIATANQGSEATYESGFVIDKFPISRPNLTFSTLTVSNMSPEDSSIYLCSVEGTSGSPDKNIQYFGAGTRLSVL.